The T cell receptor (beta chain) described here comes from a study of CD8+ T cells in alopecia areata. The treatment was: oral pan-JAK inhibitor, 5-10 mg twice daily. V was clipped by 4 bases and J by 3 bases, with 10 bases between them. Germline CDR1 reads SQVTM; CDR2 reads ANQGSEA. The CDR3 has 12 amino acids. Extracted from the samples, RNA was reverse transcribed into cDNA to serve as the sequencing template. TCRdb's copy holds only in-frame clones and misses some; the assay was immunoSEQ multiplex PCR. The sample lists about 280,000 clones; 55% to 75% were seen once. Details on this clone: In the same sample, other DNA sequences code for this CDR3.

The V gene is TRBV29-1, the J gene TRBJ2-7; D is possibly TRBD1 (7 bases). This sequence was found in a human donor with alopecia areata. Here the sequenced sample was CD4+ T cells sorted from blood, taken at week 24, from a patient treated with tofacitinib. DNA for the CDR3: TGCAGCGTTGCGCGGGACAGCTACGAGCAGTACTTC. Translation: CSVARDSYEQYF.